This is a list of T cell receptor beta chains from one sample in a study of blood T cell repertoires in COVID-19. Sequenced by immunoSEQ multiplex PCR; TCRdb stores in-frame clones only, minus some. The table lists 200,000 to 300,000 clones, around 86% of them singletons. The material sequenced was peripheral blood. The receptors were gathered from a woman aged 60-75 years with COVID-19, enrolled during active disease. CDR3s include the opening cysteine and the closing phenylalanine or tryptophan. D genes are given only for firm matches. Size is omitted from some rows. Given values are once, few, many or a class for expanded clones.

v_call	d_call	clone_size	j_call	cdr3_nt	cdr3_aa
TRBV27	-	-	TRBJ1-5	TGTGCCAGCAGTGGTACAGGGACGGGGCCCCAGCATTTT	CASSGTGTGPQHF
TRBV27	TRBD1	-	TRBJ2-1	TGTGCCAGCAGTCTCCGGACAGGCTACAATGAGCAGTTCTTC	CASSLRTGYNEQFF
TRBV20-1	TRBD2	-	TRBJ2-7	TGCAGTGCTAGTCCCCAGGCGGGAGTGCAGTACTTC	CSASPQAGVQYF
TRBV4-3	-	few	TRBJ2-7	TGCGCCAGCAGCCAAGGGGCACAGGGTGGGTACGAGCAGTACTTC	CASSQGAQGGYEQYF
TRBV11-3	-	-	TRBJ2-7	TGTGCCAGCAGCTTAGGCGGATCCTACGAGCAGTACTTC	CASSLGGSYEQYF
TRBV28	TRBD1	-	TRBJ2-5	TGTGCCAGCACCCTAGGGACAGGGGTCCAAGAGACCCAGTACTTC	CASTLGTGVQETQYF
TRBV10-1	TRBD2	-	TRBJ2-3	TGCGCCAGCAGTGAGTTGACTAGCGGGAGGGCAGATACGCAGTATTTT	CASSELTSGRADTQYF
TRBV19	TRBD1	-	TRBJ2-7	TGTGCCAGCACCGCCCCGGGACAGGGGTTGGACGAGCAGTACTTC	CASTAPGQGLDEQYF
TRBV4-3	TRBD1	-	TRBJ2-1	TGCGCCAGCAGCCGCGGACAGGGGGGCAATGAGCAGTTCTTC	CASSRGQGGNEQFF
TRBV18	-	-	TRBJ2-3	TGTGCCAGCTCACCTGCGGGGTTCACAGATACGCAGTATTTT	CASSPAGFTDTQYF
TRBV9	-	-	TRBJ2-1	TGTGCCAGCAGTCAGGGCCTCCTCCAAACCAATGAGCAGTTCTTC	CASSQGLLQTNEQFF
TRBV5-1	-	-	TRBJ1-4	TGCGCCAGCAGCGGCGGGGCTAATGAAAAACTGTTTTTT	CASSGGANEKLFF
TRBV2	-	-	TRBJ1-2	TGTGCCAGCACGGGGGGTGAGGGCTACACCTTC	CASTGGEGYTF
TRBV5-1	TRBD2	once	TRBJ2-5	TGCGCCAGCAGCTCGGGACTAGCGGGGCCACAAGAGACCCAGTACTTC	CASSSGLAGPQETQYF
TRBV6-5	TRBD1	-	TRBJ2-7	TGTGCCAGCAGTCGACAGGGATTGACCTACGAGCAGTACTTC	CASSRQGLTYEQYF
TRBV5-1	TRBD1	many	TRBJ1-1	TGCGCCAGCAGCTGGGCAGGGGGAGGCGACACTGAAGCTTTCTTT	CASSWAGGGDTEAFF
TRBV6-5	TRBD1	-	TRBJ2-7	TGTGCCAGCAGTCTTCCGACAGGGACCCATTGGGAGCAGTACTTC	CASSLPTGTHWEQYF
TRBV5-4	-	-	TRBJ2-2	TGTGCCAGCAGCTTGCAAGGGGCTACCACCGGGGAGCTGTTTTTT	CASSLQGATTGELFF
TRBV7-2	-	-	TRBJ1-5	TGTGCCAGCAGCTCCCCCGGACAGCTTGGCGGGCCCCAGCATTTT	CASSSPGQLGGPQHF
TRBV6-4	-	once	TRBJ2-1	TGTGCCAGCAGTGCCGAACTAGGATATGAGCAGTTCTTC	CASSAELGYEQFF
TRBV3-1/TRBV3-2	TRBD2	-	TRBJ2-6	TGTGCCAGCAGAGGGACTAGCGGGAGACAACCTGGGGCCAACGTCCTGACTTTC	CASRGTSGRQPGANVLTF
TRBV29-1	TRBD1	-	TRBJ2-7	TGCAGCGCCCGCGGACAGGTTCACGAGCAGTACTTC	CSARGQVHEQYF
TRBV6-1	TRBD1	-	TRBJ1-4	TGTGCCAGCAGTGAAGTGAACAGGGGAAGACTGTTTTTT	CASSEVNRGRLFF
TRBV6-5	TRBD1	-	TRBJ2-1	TGTGCCAGCAGTCGGGGACAGTACAATGAGCAGTTCTTC	CASSRGQYNEQFF
TRBV12-2	-	-	TRBJ1-1	TGTGCAAGTCGCCGGGCGGGGCGGGCTAGGGCTGAAGCTTTCTTT	CASRRAGRARAEAFF
TRBV19	-	-	TRBJ1-5	TGTGCCAGTAGTATACGAGAATATGGCAATCAGCCCCAGCATTTT	CASSIREYGNQPQHF
TRBV5-6	-	-	TRBJ1-1	TGTGCCAGCAGCTTCTCAGTTACGAACACTGAAGCTTTCTTT	CASSFSVTNTEAFF
TRBV11-2	TRBD2	few	TRBJ2-5	TGTGCCAGCAGCTTAGGGCTAGCGGGAGTTGAGACCCAGTACTTC	CASSLGLAGVETQYF
TRBV15	-	-	TRBJ2-2	TGTGCCACCAGCAGAGATCTGACCGGGGAGCTGTTTTTT	CATSRDLTGELFF
TRBV6-6	-	few	TRBJ1-1	TGTGCCAGCAGTTACGTGTACAGGGAGAGGTCTGAAGCTTTCTTT	CASSYVYRERSEAFF
TRBV9	TRBD1	once	TRBJ1-4	TGTGCCAGCAGCGCCCCCCGAGGCAGGGGGCCGGAAAAACTGTTTTTT	CASSAPRGRGPEKLFF
TRBV7-8	-	-	TRBJ1-5	TGTGCCAGCAGCTTAGCAGGGGCGGTCAATCAGCCCCAGCATTTT	CASSLAGAVNQPQHF
TRBV6-5	-	-	TRBJ2-1	TGTGCCAGCAGTTACTACGGCAGGGCTCTAGTCAAGCAGTTCTTC	CASSYYGRALVKQFF
TRBV5-1	TRBD1	-	TRBJ1-3	TGCGCCAGCAGCCAGGGACAGGGGTCTGGAAACACCATATATTTT	CASSQGQGSGNTIYF
TRBV6-5	TRBD1	-	TRBJ1-1	TGTGCCAGCATTAAAAGCGGGCAGGGGGCAGGAGCTTTCTTT	CASIKSGQGAGAFF
TRBV4-1	-	once	TRBJ1-5	TGCGCCAGCAGCCAATCGAATCAGCCCCAGCATTTT	CASSQSNQPQHF
TRBV21-1	-	-	TRBJ2-2	TGTGCCAGCAGTTACGCCCACAGGCCCAAGAAGAACACCGGGGAGCTGTTTTTT	CASSYAHRPKKNTGELFF
TRBV18	TRBD1	once	TRBJ1-6	TGTGCCAGCTCACCACCTTCAGGGGGCATTTCACCCCTCCACTTT	CASSPPSGGISPLHF
TRBV5-6	-	-	TRBJ1-5	TGTGCCAGCAGCTTGGCCGGGAGATTTTATCAGCCCCAGCATTTT	CASSLAGRFYQPQHF
TRBV27	-	-	TRBJ1-2	TGTGCCAGCAGCCCGCGCGTCCCTCGGCAGGGGATACACGGCTACACCTTC	CASSPRVPRQGIHGYTF
TRBV19	-	-	TRBJ1-1	TGTGCCAGTAGTATAGCCGTCACTGAAGCTTTCTTT	CASSIAVTEAFF
TRBV19	TRBD2	-	TRBJ2-1	TGTGCCAGTAGTCTGACGACTAGCGTAAACAATGAGCAGTTCTTC	CASSLTTSVNNEQFF
TRBV10-3	TRBD1	-	TRBJ2-7	TGTGCCATAGGACAGGGTGCCGAGCAGTACTTC	CAIGQGAEQYF
TRBV11-3	TRBD1	-	TRBJ2-5	TGTGCCAGCAGCTCCGGGACAGGGAGGGTGGAGACCCAGTACTTC	CASSSGTGRVETQYF
TRBV3-1/TRBV3-2	TRBD2	few	TRBJ2-7	TGTGCCAGCAGCCAAGTCCTCCTAGCGGGGACCAGCTCCTACGAGCAGTACTTC	CASSQVLLAGTSSYEQYF
TRBV19	-	-	TRBJ2-7	TGTGCCAGTAGTAACAGAGGGCTTAACTACGAGCAGTACTTC	CASSNRGLNYEQYF
TRBV14	-	-	TRBJ1-5	TGTGCCAGCAGCCAAGGATGGGGAGCCCAGCATTTT	CASSQGWGAQHF
TRBV7-2	-	-	TRBJ1-2	TGTGCCAGCAGCTTAGACCCAGGGTATGATGGCTACACCTTC	CASSLDPGYDGYTF
TRBV7-2	TRBD1	-	TRBJ2-7	TGTGCCAGCAGCTTAGGAACAGGGGTTGGCGACGAGCAGTACTTC	CASSLGTGVGDEQYF
TRBV30	TRBD2	-	TRBJ2-1	TGTGCCTGGAGCGGGGGGGGTTACAATGAGCAGTTCTTC	CAWSGGGYNEQFF
TRBV7-9	-	-	TRBJ2-1	TGTGCCAGCAGTTTCGAATTGGGGGCTGCCCCCAATGAGCAGTTCTTC	CASSFELGAAPNEQFF